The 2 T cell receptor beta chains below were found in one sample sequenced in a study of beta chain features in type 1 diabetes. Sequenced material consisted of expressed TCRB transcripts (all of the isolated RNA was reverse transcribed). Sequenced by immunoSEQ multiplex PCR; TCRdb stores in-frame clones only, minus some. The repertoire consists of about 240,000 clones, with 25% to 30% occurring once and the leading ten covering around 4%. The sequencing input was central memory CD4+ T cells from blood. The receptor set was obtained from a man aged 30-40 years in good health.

This CDR3 is CAISDPAGQAHPRGYGYTF. In DNA, the CDR3 is TGTGCCATCAGTGACCCCGCGGGGCAGGCTCATCCTAGAGGCTATGGCTACACCTTC. The chain uses TRBV10-3 and TRBJ1-2; TRBD1 might be the D (5 bases). Germline V gene lookup returns CDR1 ENHRY and CDR2 SYGVKD. The length of the CDR3 is 19 residues. V lost 3 bases to trimming and J lost 4 bases, with 27 bases between them.

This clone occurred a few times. CDR3 DNA sequence: TGCGCCAGCAGCCAGGCCGGGATAGGCAGTGAGACCCAGTACTTC. It codes for CASSQAGIGSETQYF. The chain uses TRBV4-1 and TRBJ2-5; a possible D gene is TRBD2 (5 bases). V lost 3 bases to trimming and J lost 5 bases, with 16 bases between them. The CDR3 covers 15 residues. Per germline, CDR1 MGHRA and CDR2 YSYEKL.